These 23 T cell receptor beta chains share one sample of origin, sequenced in a study of blood T cell repertoires in COVID-19. Clones were read by immunoSEQ multiplex PCR, and TCRdb kept only the in-frame ones, dropping some. The data hold some 130,000 clones, with approximately 84% observed a single time. Sequencing input: peripheral blood. Source of these receptors: a man in his sixties or seventies with acute or convalescent COVID-19.

This chain connects TRBV20-1 to TRBJ1-6; D unclear. V was clipped by 2 bases and J by 12 bases, with 8 bases between them. The CDR3 sequence is 11 residues long. Per germline, CDR1 DFQATT and CDR2 SNEGSKA (reference sequence). The CDR3 nucleotides are TGCAGTGCTAGAAAACTCGGACCCCTCCACTTT. Translated: CSARKLGPLHF.

The chain carries TRBV19 and TRBJ1-6; D is ambiguous. The V gene lost 7 bases and the J gene lost 0 bases, with 13 bases spanning the gap. The CDR3 covers 16 residues. Germline V gene sequence: CDR1 LNHDA, CDR2 SQIVND (reference sequence). CDR3 nucleotides: TGTGCCAGTAAGGAGACTCCGAGCTCCTATAATTCACCCCTCCACTTT. This translates into CASKETPSSYNSPLHF.

V and J are TRBV7-3 and TRBJ2-3; maybe TRBD1 (5 bases). The V gene's germline CDR1 is SGHTA and CDR2 FQGTGA. The CDR3 length is 14 residues. Trimming pared 3 bases from V and 3 bases from J, leaving 10 bases between. CDR3 DNA: TGTGCCAGCAGCTTGAACAGGCAAACAGATACGCAGTATTTT. Amino acid sequence: CASSLNRQTDTQYF.

The chain couples TRBV6-5 to TRBJ2-7; unclear D gene. Germline assignment: CDR1 MNHEY and CDR2 SVGAGI. Trimming took 0 bases from V and 7 from J, leaving 10 bases between them. This CDR3 has 13 amino acids. CDR3 in DNA: TGTGCCAGCAGTTACTCGTACGACTTGGAGCAGTACTTC. Its protein product is CASSYSYDLEQYF.

V gene TRBV28 combines with J gene TRBJ2-5; TRBD2 agrees at 14 bases. Germline V gene sequence: CDR1 MDHEN, CDR2 SYDVKM. This CDR3 contains 14 residues. Trimming cost V 7 bases and J 9 bases; bases outside gene matches: 7. CDR3 bases: TGTGCCAGCAAATGGACTAGCGGGGGGACCGCCCAGTACTTC. The encoded protein is CASKWTSGGTAQYF.

The J gene is TRBJ2-7, the V gene TRBV11-2; D is uncertain. CDR3 length: 13 amino acids. Germline values: CDR1 SGHAT, CDR2 FQNNGV. The germline V and J ends were trimmed by 5 bases and 1 base, with 9 bases remaining between them. The CDR3 bases are TGTGCCAGCAGCGGCCCCCCGTCCTACGAGCAGTACTTC. This codes for CASSGPPSYEQYF.

This chain links TRBV20-1 with TRBJ2-7, with D tentatively TRBD1 (6 bases). The CDR3 extends over 11 amino acids. V lost 4 bases and J 6 bases, leaving 10 bases between the germline ends. The germline gives CDR1 DFQATT, CDR2 SNEGSKA (reference sequence). CDR3 in DNA: TGCAGTGCTAATACAGGGCTCGAGCAGTACTTC. As protein: CSANTGLEQYF.

The CDR3, as DNA: TGTGCCAGTGCCCGGGACAGGGGGGAAGATACGCAGTATTTT. Its translation: CASARDRGEDTQYF. This rearrangement joins TRBV6-6 to TRBJ2-3; 11 nucleotides match TRBD1. The CDR3 has 14 residues. Germline loops: CDR1 MNHNY, CDR2 SVGAGI (reference sequence). V shed 9 bases and J 5 bases; nucleotides not matched to a gene: 7.

This clone has a single count. The CDR3 spells CATSDRTGGRRELFF. Written as DNA, the CDR3 is TGTGCCACCAGTGATCGGACAGGGGGGCGAAGGGAGCTGTTTTTT. The rearrangement uses TRBV24-1 and TRBJ2-2, with TRBD1 matching 10 bases. CDR3 length equals 15 residues. Germline-derived CDR1 and CDR2 are KGHDR and SFDVKD. V was clipped by 3 bases and J by 9 bases; unmatched bases: 6.

In nucleotides, the CDR3 is TGCGCCAGCAGCGCAACGGACAGGGAGAACACTGAAGCTTTCTTT. This sequence encodes CASSATDRENTEAFF. The chain is built from TRBV5-1 and TRBJ1-1; 8 bases are a match to TRBD1. Germline V gene data show CDR1 as SGHRS and CDR2 as YFSETQ. With V trimmed by 4 bases and J by 1 base, 6 bases remained unmatched. The CDR3 runs to 15 residues.

The chain uses TRBV19 and TRBJ2-2; tentative D call: TRBD2 (6 bases). From germline, CDR1 is LNHDA and CDR2 SQIVND (reference sequence). The CDR3 loop spans 15 amino acids. The V end was cut by 3 bases, the J end by 6 bases, with 14 bases between. CDR3 sequence: CASSMGRMVAGELFF. The CDR3 nucleotides read TGTGCCAGTAGTATGGGGAGGATGGTGGCCGGGGAGCTGTTTTTT. Together with reference TRBV19 and TRBJ2-2, the CDR3 gives the full variable domain: DGGITQSPKYLFRKEGQNVTLSCEQNLNHDAMYWYRQDPGQGLRLIYYSQIVNDFQKGDIAEGYSVSREKKESFPLTVTSAQKNPTAFYLCASSMGRMVAGELFFGEGSRLTVL.

This clone was counted once. This rearrangement joins TRBV3-1 (or the pseudogene TRBV3-2) to TRBJ2-1, with 9 bases matching TRBD2. Germline V gene data show CDR1 as LGHDT and CDR2 as YNNKEL (reference sequence). J was trimmed by 14 bases and V by 4 bases; bases with no gene match: 6. The CDR3 is 12 residues long. CDR3 sequence reads: CASSRPGLAEFF. In DNA form, the CDR3 reads TGTGCCAGCAGCCGCCCGGGACTAGCTGAGTTCTTC.

Only a few counts were recorded for this clone. This rearrangement joins TRBV4-2 to TRBJ1-2; 7 bases fit TRBD1. Trimming at V came to 0 bases and at J to 8 bases, leaving 9 bases not matched to a gene. CDR3 length equals 15 residues. In germline, CDR1 is LGHNA, CDR2 YNFKEQ. This CDR3 reads CASSQDRQGNRGYTF. DNA for the CDR3: TGTGCCAGCAGCCAAGATCGACAGGGCAACCGAGGCTACACCTTC.

The chain recombines TRBV14 with TRBJ2-2, with D unresolved. Germline assignment: CDR1 SGHDN and CDR2 FVKESK. The length of the CDR3 is 13 residues. Between the trimmed V and J ends, which lost 0 bases and 6 bases, there was a span of 5 bases. The DNA of the CDR3 is TGTGCCAGCAGCCAAGAACTTTCCGGGGAGCTGTTTTTT. Translated, it gives CASSQELSGELFF.

The chain links TRBV6-9 to TRBJ2-3, with no clear D. Per germline, CDR1 MNHGY and CDR2 SVAAGI. This CDR3 spans 12 amino acids. V dropped 5 bases and J dropped 6 bases, with 9 bases sitting between them. CDR3 protein: CASSPKLDTQYF. The CDR3 nucleotides read TGTGCCAGCAGTCCTAAGCTGGATACGCAGTATTTT.

The chain is built from TRBV5-1 and TRBJ2-2; 8 bases map to TRBD1. CDR1 is SGHRS, CDR2 YFSETQ, per germline. V shed 3 bases, J shed 6 bases, and the junction held 7 bases outside the gene matches. This CDR3 spans 15 amino acids. The CDR3 loop reads CASSSTGERAGELFF. The CDR3, as DNA: TGCGCCAGCAGCTCGACAGGGGAGCGGGCCGGGGAGCTGTTTTTT.

The rearrangement uses TRBV7-8 and TRBJ1-2, with TRBD1 identical over 10 bases. This CDR3 has 15 amino acids. Unmatched junction bases numbered 6, after V lost 1 base and J lost 7 bases. Germline loops: CDR1 SGHVS, CDR2 FQNEAQ. The chain's CDR3 is CASSLVGQGLGGYTF. The DNA of the CDR3 is TGTGCCAGCAGCTTAGTGGGACAGGGGTTGGGTGGCTACACCTTC. The variable domain in full, completed from reference TRBV7-8 and TRBJ1-2, reads GAGVSQSPRYKVAKRGQDVALRCDPISGHVSLFWYQQALGQGPEFLTYFQNEAQLDKSGLPSDRFFAERPEGSVSTLKIQRTQQEDSAVYLCASSLVGQGLGGYTFGSGTRLTVV.

The gene calls are TRBV15 and TRBJ2-7; weak D call: TRBD2 (6 bases). Trimming took off 2 bases at V and 2 bases at J, with 13 bases between the two ends. The CDR3 has 15 residues. The germline CDR1 and CDR2 sequences are LNHNV and YYDKDF (reference sequence). This CDR3 is CATSRIAAGTYEQYF. The CDR3 DNA sequence: TGTGCCACCAGCAGAATTGCAGCGGGCACCTACGAGCAGTACTTC. Drawing the rest from reference TRBV15 and TRBJ2-7, the complete variable domain is DAMVIQNPRYQVTQFGKPVTLSCSQTLNHNVMYWYQQKSSQAPKLLFHYYDKDFNNEADTPDNFQSRRPNTSFCFLDIRSPGLGDTAMYLCATSRIAAGTYEQYFGPGTRLTVT.

The chain combines TRBV4-1 with TRBJ2-2; the match to TRBD2 covers 10 bases. V lost 4 bases to trimming and J lost 5 bases; unmatched junction nucleotides: 7. CDR1 and CDR2 from the germline V gene are MGHRA and YSYEKL. The CDR3 has 16 amino acids. CDR3 sequence: CASSPAAGGSTGELFF. The CDR3 DNA is TGCGCCAGCAGCCCGGCAGCGGGGGGGAGTACCGGGGAGCTGTTTTTT.

The V and J genes are TRBV30 and TRBJ1-1; 8 positions match TRBD1. This CDR3 is built from 13 residues. Germline values: CDR1 GTSNPN, CDR2 SVGIG (reference sequence). J lost 4 bases, V lost 4 bases, and 5 bases had no gene match. The DNA for the CDR3 is TGTGCCTGGACTAGCGGACAGGGCACTGAAGCTTTCTTT. This gives the protein CAWTSGQGTEAFF. The variable domain in full, with the rest retrieved from reference TRBV30 and TRBJ1-1, is SQTIHQWPATLVQPVGSPLSLECTVEGTSNPNLYWYRQAAGRGLQLLFYSVGIGQISSEVPQNLSASRPQDRQFILSSKKLLLSDSGFYLCAWTSGQGTEAFFGQGTRLTVV.

In DNA form, the CDR3 reads TGTGCCAGCAGTGAACGGGAGGGATCCTACAATGAGCAGTTCTTC. Translating gives CASSEREGSYNEQFF. The chain recombines TRBV2 with TRBJ2-1, with TRBD2 matching 8 bases. This CDR3 has 15 amino acids. Germline CDR1 and CDR2: SNHLY and FYNNEI. With V trimmed by 2 bases and J by 1 base, 1 base remained unmatched.

This sequence joins TRBV5-6 and TRBJ1-3, with 7 bases fitting TRBD1. The V segment lost 0 bases and the J segment 3 bases; nucleotides outside the gene matches: 6. CDR3 length: 16 amino acids. CDR1 and CDR2 (germline): SGHDT, YYEEEE. The CDR3 is CASSLAPRGFGNTIYF. The CDR3 DNA reads as TGTGCCAGCAGCTTGGCGCCCAGGGGGTTTGGAAACACCATATATTTT.

The gene calls are TRBV14 and TRBJ1-2; TRBD1 might be the D (6 bases). The germline CDR1 and CDR2 sequences are SGHDN and FVKESK. This CDR3 has 13 amino acids. Trimming shortened V by 4 bases and J by 5 bases, and 11 bases separated the two germline ends. CDR3 residues: CASSLSQGYGYTF. CDR3 DNA: TGTGCCAGCAGCCTAAGCCAGGGGTATGGCTACACCTTC.